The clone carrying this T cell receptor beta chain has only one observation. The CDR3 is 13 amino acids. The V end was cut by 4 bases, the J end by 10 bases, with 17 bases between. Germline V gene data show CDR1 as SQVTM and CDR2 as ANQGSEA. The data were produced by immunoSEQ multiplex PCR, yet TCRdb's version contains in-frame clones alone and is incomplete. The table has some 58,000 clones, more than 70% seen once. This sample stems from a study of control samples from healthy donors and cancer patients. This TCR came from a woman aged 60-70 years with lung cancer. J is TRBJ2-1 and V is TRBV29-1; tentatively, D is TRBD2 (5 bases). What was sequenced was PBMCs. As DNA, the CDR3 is TGCAGCGTTGCGGTCGGGAATGGCAGGGAGCAGTTCTTC. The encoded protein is CSVAVGNGREQFF.